Given below is one T cell receptor beta chain in context. Its specificity is unknown. Deletions cut 5 bases from V and 7 bases from J, with 21 bases between. Germline values: CDR1 SGHVS, CDR2 FNYEAQ. The CDR3 has 16 amino acids. These data come from a study of blood T cells in healthy people across ages. General study results and limits: No one knew whether donors had CMV, which possibly confounded expanded clonotype changes. Measured against age, TCR beta diversity per million T cells decreased in a roughly linear manner.

Isolation per sample recovered at least 7 million PBMCs. A sample-barcoded 5' primer and a J-beta primer mix were used in a second PCR of roughly 7 to 11 cycles. All samples gave at least 2.5 million CDR3-containing paired-end reads. TCRdb re-analysed the 5' RACE reads in MiXCR, keeping a single row per CDR3 protein. The table shows over a million distinct CDR3 sequences, with around 43% occurring only once. The TCR was taken from a woman aged 55-75 years in good health. The chain joins TRBV7-6 to TRBJ2-1, with D possibly TRBD2 on 6 matching bases. Input material: blood. The CDR3 loop is CASSAIRRGAGNEQFF. DNA for the CDR3: TGTGCCAGCAGCGCCATAAGGAGGGGCGCGGGAAATGAGCAGTTCTTC.